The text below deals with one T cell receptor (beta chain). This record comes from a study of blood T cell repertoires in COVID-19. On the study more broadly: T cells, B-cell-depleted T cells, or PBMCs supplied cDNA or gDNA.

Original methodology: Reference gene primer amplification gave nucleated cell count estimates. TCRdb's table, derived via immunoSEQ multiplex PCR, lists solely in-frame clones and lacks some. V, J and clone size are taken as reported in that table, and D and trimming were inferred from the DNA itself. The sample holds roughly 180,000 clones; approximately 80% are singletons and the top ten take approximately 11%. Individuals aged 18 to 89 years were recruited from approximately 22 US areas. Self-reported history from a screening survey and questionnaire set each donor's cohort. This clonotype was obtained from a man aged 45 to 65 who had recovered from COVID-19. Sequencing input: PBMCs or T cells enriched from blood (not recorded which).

The CDR3 nucleotides read TGTGCCAGCAGCCCCCAGGGTGGGGTAGACGAGCAGTACTTC. It yields the protein CASSPQGGVDEQYF. J is TRBJ2-7 and V is TRBV3-1 (or the pseudogene TRBV3-2); D may be TRBD1 (5 bases). Trimming stripped 4 bases from V and 5 bases from J, with 15 bases between. Germline V CDR1 and CDR2: LGHDT, YNNKEL (reference sequence). This CDR3 region has 14 residues.